The next 26 T cell receptor beta chains were all read from a single sample in a study of blood T cell repertoires in COVID-19. Repertoires were generated with immunoSEQ multiplex PCR, while TCRdb's copy carries only in-frame clones and drops some. The sample records 150,000 to 200,000 clones, 70% to 80% being singletons. The sample taken for sequencing was peripheral blood. The source is a woman aged 55-69 years with COVID-19, enrolled during active disease.

V usage is TRBV5-4 and J usage is TRBJ2-1; unclear D gene. This CDR3 region has 13 residues. Germline V gene lookup returns CDR1 SGHNT and CDR2 YYREEE (reference sequence). V was trimmed by 4 bases and J by 5 bases, leaving 10 bases between them. In DNA form, the CDR3 reads TGTGCCAGCAGCCCGCGCAAACACAATGAGCAGTTCTTC. Its translation: CASSPRKHNEQFF. Drawing the rest from reference TRBV5-4 and TRBJ2-1, the complete variable domain is ETGVTQSPTHLIKTRGQQVTLRCSSQSGHNTVSWYQQALGQGPQFIFQYYREEENGRGNFPPRFSGLQFPNYSSELNVNALELDDSALYLCASSPRKHNEQFFGPGTRLTVL.

The chain couples TRBV11-2 to TRBJ2-5; D call uncertain. V gave up 5 bases and J gave up 0 bases, with 10 bases separating them. From germline, CDR1 is SGHAT and CDR2 FQNNGV. The CDR3 sequence is 14 residues long. The CDR3 region is CASSLDLYQETQYF. In DNA, the CDR3 is TGTGCCAGCAGCCTCGACTTGTACCAAGAGACCCAGTACTTC.

The rearrangement links TRBV7-8 to TRBJ2-5; 7 bases are shared with TRBD1. V lost 2 bases, J lost 3 bases, and 3 bases stayed unmatched. The CDR3 runs to 14 residues. Germline V gene data show CDR1 as SGHVS and CDR2 as FQNEAQ. CDR3 nucleotides: TGTGCCAGCAGCTTAAGGGACAGAGAAGAGACCCAGTACTTC. Its translation is CASSLRDREETQYF.

V gene TRBV5-1 combines with J gene TRBJ2-1; 10 nucleotides match TRBD1. Germline CDR1 and CDR2: SGHRS and YFSETQ. The CDR3 sequence is 14 residues long. With V trimmed by 4 bases and J by 7 bases, 5 bases remained unmatched. CDR3 protein: CASSEGQGPNEQFF. In nucleotides, the CDR3 is TGCGCCAGCAGCGAGGGACAGGGGCCTAATGAGCAGTTCTTC.

This clone has more than one count but fewer than ten. The genes are TRBV5-1 and TRBJ2-2, with 7 nucleotides matching TRBD1. The germline V gene has CDR1 SGHRS and CDR2 YFSETQ. Germline trimming cut 6 bases from V and 1 base from J; bases unmatched to any gene: 6. The CDR3 totals 15 residues. The CDR3 loop reads CASNRGQENTGELFF. The CDR3 DNA reads TGCGCCAGCAATCGAGGACAGGAGAACACCGGGGAGCTGTTTTTT. The full variable domain, its missing parts supplied by reference TRBV5-1 and TRBJ2-2, is KAGVTQTPRYLIKTRGQQVTLSCSPISGHRSVSWYQQTPGQGLQFLFEYFSETQRNKGNFPGRFSGRQFSNSRSEMNVSTLELGDSALYLCASNRGQENTGELFFGEGSRLTVL.

The chain recombines TRBV10-3 with TRBJ1-5; D uncertain. The length of the CDR3 is 15 residues. The V gene's germline CDR1 is ENHRY and CDR2 SYGVKD. Trimming shortened V by 5 bases and J by 6 bases, and 17 bases separated the two germline ends. Here the CDR3 reads CAISNPLNPGQPQHF. For the CDR3, the DNA is TGTGCCATCAGTAACCCACTAAACCCTGGTCAGCCCCAGCATTTT.

The V and J genes are TRBV5-1 and TRBJ2-5, with 9 bases fitting TRBD1. J lost 4 bases, V lost 6 bases, and 10 bases had no gene match. CDR3 size: 15 residues. Germline loops: CDR1 SGHRS, CDR2 YFSETQ. The CDR3 spells CASNLLQGARETQYF. The CDR3 bases are TGCGCCAGCAATCTCCTACAGGGGGCGCGAGAGACCCAGTACTTC.

The chain employs TRBV4-3 and TRBJ2-1; D may be TRBD2 (6 bases). Germline CDR1 LGHNA, CDR2 YSLEER. V was clipped by 3 bases and J by 7 bases, with 13 bases between them. This CDR3 spans 14 amino acids. The CDR3 nucleotides are TGCGCCAGCAGCCAGCTAGGAGGGAGGAATGAGCAGTTCTTC. It translates to CASSQLGGRNEQFF.

This chain joins TRBV28 and TRBJ1-3, with D perhaps TRBD1 (6 bases). The germline gives CDR1 MDHEN, CDR2 SYDVKM. Trimming pared 7 bases from V and 4 bases from J, leaving 11 bases between. This CDR3 has 13 residues. This CDR3 is CASTGGAGNTIYF. Here the CDR3 DNA reads TGTGCCAGCACCGGGGGGGCCGGAAACACCATATATTTT.

The rearrangement uses TRBV6-2 or TRBV6-3 and TRBJ1-1; 7 bases fit TRBD1. V was clipped by 6 bases and J by 5 bases; unmatched bases: 9. The CDR3 extends over 14 amino acids. CDR1 is MNHEY, CDR2 SVGEGT, per germline. In DNA form, the CDR3 reads TGTGCCAGCAGCCGACAGGGTACGAAAACTGAAGCTTTCTTT. Residues: CASSRQGTKTEAFF.

The CDR3 spells CASSLSGGSGSYEQYF. In nucleotides, the CDR3 is TGTGCCAGCAGCCTCTCGGGGGGGAGCGGGTCGTACGAGCAGTACTTC. This chain joins TRBV7-3 and TRBJ2-7; 8 bases align to TRBD2. Germline CDR1 and CDR2: SGHTA and FQGTGA. The junction had 13 bases not matched to a gene; V was cut back by 5 bases and J by 4 bases. This CDR3 contains 16 residues.

This sequence joins TRBV5-1 and TRBJ2-5; 12 nucleotides agree with TRBD1. Trimming at V came to 1 base and at J to 4 bases, leaving 8 bases not matched to a gene. Looked up from germline, CDR1 is SGHRS and CDR2 is YFSETQ. The CDR3 totals 17 residues. CDR3 residues: CASSLSAGTGGSETQYF. The CDR3, as DNA: TGCGCCAGCAGCTTGAGCGCGGGGACAGGGGGCTCAGAGACCCAGTACTTC.

The genes are TRBV28 and TRBJ2-1, with no clear D. The CDR3 has 14 amino acids. Germline V gene lookup returns CDR1 MDHEN and CDR2 SYDVKM. The V end was cut by 1 base, the J end by 8 bases, with 12 bases between. CDR3 sequence (DNA): TGTGCCAGCAGTTTATTTGGCAGTTTGCATGAGCAGTTCTTC. Translation: CASSLFGSLHEQFF.

The rearrangement joins TRBV15 to TRBJ2-7; 7 bases are a match to TRBD2. Looked up from germline, CDR1 is LNHNV and CDR2 is YYDKDF (reference sequence). V was pared by 6 bases and J by 1 base, with 6 bases of the junction left unmatched. This CDR3 is built from 14 residues. CDR3 DNA: TGTGCCACCAGTTACGGGAGGCCGTCCTACGAGCAGTACTTC. Its protein is CATSYGRPSYEQYF.

The chain employs TRBV6-1 and TRBJ1-6; unclear D gene. The CDR3 runs to 14 residues. V dropped 3 bases and J dropped 7 bases, with 10 bases sitting between them. Germline CDR1 reads MNHNS; CDR2 reads SASEGT. DNA of the CDR3: TGTGCCAGCAGTGATAACGTACGGAATTCACCCCTCCACTTT. Translating it yields CASSDNVRNSPLHF.

The chain uses TRBV29-1 and TRBJ2-7, with D possibly being TRBD2 (5 bases). Trimming stripped 6 bases from V and 5 bases from J, with 17 bases between. CDR3 length equals 13 residues. CDR1 SQVTM and CDR2 ANQGSEA come from the germline V gene. Here the CDR3 reads CSVDPSGLDEQYF. DNA of the CDR3: TGCAGCGTGGACCCCTCCGGACTGGACGAGCAGTACTTC.

The table lists this clone with a few counts. The chain employs TRBV11-3 and TRBJ2-2; D remains unclear. The CDR3 sequence is 14 residues long. V was shortened by 1 base and J by 2 bases, with 5 bases between the two germline ends. The germline V gene has CDR1 SGHNT and CDR2 YENEEA. CDR3 residues: CASSLASNTGELFF. The CDR3 bases are TGTGCCAGCAGCTTAGCCTCTAACACCGGGGAGCTGTTTTTT.

The J gene is TRBJ1-1, the V gene TRBV5-6; tentatively, D is TRBD1 (5 bases). Germline CDR1 reads SGHDT; CDR2 reads YYEEEE. Trimming removed 6 bases at V and 5 bases at J, with 14 bases between. This CDR3 region has 13 residues. The CDR3 spells CASTQGRRTEAFF. In DNA form, the CDR3 reads TGTGCCAGCACCCAGGGTCGGAGAACTGAAGCTTTCTTT.

The chain links TRBV28 to TRBJ1-6; a weak D match, TRBD1 (5 bases). Germline V gene sequence: CDR1 MDHEN, CDR2 SYDVKM. CDR3 length: 11 amino acids. V gave up 5 bases and J gave up 15 bases, with 11 bases separating them. CDR3 DNA: TGTGCCAGCAGTCAGGGTATTAGCCTCCACTTT. Translation: CASSQGISLHF.

The chain has TRBV5-1 and TRBJ1-6; the match to TRBD1 covers 8 bases. The germline gives CDR1 SGHRS, CDR2 YFSETQ. The trim removed 5 bases at V and 7 bases at J, leaving 2 bases unmatched. The CDR3 sequence is 13 residues long. CDR3 nucleotides: TGCGCCAGCAGGGACAGGGAAAATTCACCCCTCCACTTT. This translates into CASRDRENSPLHF.

The CDR3 coding sequence is TGTGCCAGCTCAAAATCGGGACAGGGCAACAATGAGCAGTTCTTC. Its protein is CASSKSGQGNNEQFF. The chain is built from TRBV18 and TRBJ2-1; 9 nucleotides align to TRBD1. The CDR3 extends over 15 amino acids. Germline V gene sequence: CDR1 KGHSH, CDR2 LQKENI. Losses at the gene ends were 5 bases for V and 5 bases for J; bases not matched to a gene: 7.

This chain connects TRBV5-1 to TRBJ1-4; unclear D gene. CDR3 size: 13 residues. V lost 5 bases and J lost 6, with 11 bases in between. Germline V gene sequence: CDR1 SGHRS, CDR2 YFSETQ. CDR3 loop: CASRPVSDEKLFF. The CDR3, as DNA: TGCGCCAGCAGGCCCGTATCGGATGAAAAACTGTTTTTT.

The V gene is TRBV6-6, the J gene TRBJ1-2; tentatively, D is TRBD1 (5 bases). Germline loops: CDR1 MNHNY, CDR2 SVGAGI (reference sequence). Between the trimmed V and J ends, which lost 8 bases and 7 bases, there was a span of 17 bases. The CDR3 is 13 amino acids. The CDR3 spells CASSRDLTAGYTF. CDR3 nucleotides: TGTGCCAGCTCGCGGGACCTGACAGCTGGCTACACCTTC.

The chain combines TRBV5-6 with TRBJ2-2, with D possibly being TRBD1 (7 bases). Germline V gene data show CDR1 as SGHDT and CDR2 as YYEEEE. The V and J ends lost 4 bases and 3 bases respectively, with 13 bases between them. This CDR3 spans 15 amino acids. DNA for the CDR3: TGTGCCAGCAGCCGCAGGGGGGCCTACACCGGGGAGCTGTTTTTT. The encoded protein is CASSRRGAYTGELFF.

This clone came up a few times. The chain combines TRBV28 with TRBJ1-1, with D possibly matching TRBD1 (6 bases). Germline CDR1 reads MDHEN; CDR2 reads SYDVKM. The germline V and J ends were trimmed by 4 bases and 6 bases, with 9 bases remaining between them. The CDR3 spans 12 residues. CDR3 DNA: TGTGCCAGCAGTTACAGGGCCGCTGAAGCTTTCTTT. Translation: CASSYRAAEAFF.

V usage is TRBV6-1 and J usage is TRBJ1-3; D remains ambiguous. Germline CDR1 and CDR2: MNHNS and SASEGT. This CDR3 is built from 14 residues. V shed 3 bases and J shed 0 bases, with 6 bases lying between them. CDR3 coding DNA: TGTGCCAGCAGTGACCTGTCCTCTGGAAACACCATATATTTT. Protein product: CASSDLSSGNTIYF.